These 22 T cell receptor beta chains were all obtained from the same sample, sequenced in a study of blood T cell repertoires in COVID-19. The repertoire was sequenced with immunoSEQ multiplex PCR; TCRdb's copy has only in-frame clones and lacks some. Here the sample spans some 80,000 clones, roughly 86% being singletons. The sequencing input was peripheral blood. Receptor source: a man aged 50-59 years with active or convalescent COVID-19.

This clone was seen a few times. The J gene is TRBJ1-6, the V gene TRBV5-1; D gene ambiguous. V was trimmed by 0 bases and J by 12 bases, leaving 13 bases between them. The CDR3 totals 14 residues. Germline loops: CDR1 SGHRS, CDR2 YFSETQ. The chain's CDR3 is CASSLGAGDGPLHF. CDR3 coding DNA: TGCGCCAGCAGCTTGGGGGCCGGGGATGGACCCCTCCACTTT. Supplemented by reference TRBV5-1 and TRBJ1-6, the full variable domain reads KAGVTQTPRYLIKTRGQQVTLSCSPISGHRSVSWYQQTPGQGLQFLFEYFSETQRNKGNFPGRFSGRQFSNSRSEMNVSTLELGDSALYLCASSLGAGDGPLHFGNGTRLTVT.

The rearrangement joins TRBV1 to TRBJ2-2; the table gives TRBD1 as D, unverified against the DNA. TRBV1 is deemed a pseudogene. The CDR3 is made up of 17 amino acids. The CDR3 loop reads CTSSQGRVPANTGELFF. The CDR3 nucleotides read TGCACCAGCAGCCAAGGCAGGGTACCCGCGAACACCGGGGAGCTGTTTTTT.

With respect to this clone: The same CDR3 arises from other DNA sequences in this sample as well. The chain recombines TRBV5-1 with TRBJ2-2; 9 bases are a match to TRBD1. The CDR3 length is 14 residues. From germline, CDR1 is SGHRS and CDR2 YFSETQ. The V segment lost 4 bases and the J segment 5 bases; nucleotides outside the gene matches: 3. CDR3 sequence reads: CASSLDRGTGELFF. CDR3 bases: TGCGCCAGCAGCCTGGACAGGGGTACCGGGGAGCTGTTTTTT.

This clone has a single count. The rearrangement joins TRBV11-2 to TRBJ1-5; 7 bases are shared with TRBD1. This CDR3 region has 18 residues. Germline V lookup: CDR1 SGHAT, CDR2 FQNNGV. As DNA, the CDR3 is TGTGTGCAGCAGGTGTGGGGGACAGTCAATTATAGCAATCAGCCCCAGCATTTT. Its translation: CVQQVWGTVNYSNQPQHF.

This clone was detected only once. The rearrangement links TRBV7-2 to TRBJ2-5; D not certain. CDR3 length: 15 residues. Trimming stripped 2 bases from V and 2 bases from J, with 12 bases between. CDR1 is SGHTA and CDR2 is FQGNSA in the germline V gene. The CDR3 here is CASSLWASLQETQYF. The CDR3 coding sequence is TGTGCCAGCAGCTTATGGGCCAGTTTACAAGAGACCCAGTACTTC.

J is TRBJ2-7 and V is TRBV6-2 or TRBV6-3; 9 bases map to TRBD2. Germline loops: CDR1 MNHEY, CDR2 SVGEGT. The CDR3 sequence is 14 residues long. V dropped 2 bases and J dropped 2; count of bases not matched to a gene: 1. CDR3 protein: CASSYSGGTYEQYV. Here the CDR3 DNA reads TGTGCCAGCAGTTACAGCGGGGGGACCTACGAGCAGTACGTC.

This clone was found a few times. The chain joins TRBV2 to TRBJ2-7; 8 bases line up with TRBD1. CDR3 length equals 14 residues. The V gene's germline CDR1 is SNHLY and CDR2 FYNNEI. Losses at the gene ends were 6 bases for V and 6 bases for J; bases not matched to a gene: 10. CDR3 region: CASSGQGGRSEQYV. Written as DNA, the CDR3 is TGTGCCAGCAGCGGACAGGGTGGGAGAAGCGAGCAGTACGTC.

The V call is TRBV7-9, the J call TRBJ1-3; 7 bases align to TRBD1. The CDR3 totals 15 residues. Per germline, CDR1 SEHNR and CDR2 FQNEAQ (reference sequence). The J segment lost 0 bases and the V segment lost 5 bases, leaving 4 bases of the junction unmatched. This CDR3 is CASSGGQSSGNTIYF. DNA for the CDR3: TGTGCCAGCAGCGGGGGACAGAGCTCTGGAAACACCATATATTTT.

The chain combines TRBV18 with TRBJ2-4, with a tentative D call TRBD1 (6 bases). The CDR3 covers 14 residues. V was trimmed by 3 bases and J by 3 bases, leaving 9 bases between them. CDR1 is KGHSH, CDR2 LQKENI, per germline. The DNA for the CDR3 is TGTGCCAGCTCACCGGACAGAAACAAAAACATTCAGTACTTC. Protein sequence: CASSPDRNKNIQYF.

CDR3 sequence (DNA): TGTGCCAGCTCACCATCCTGGGACAGGGCGGAGACCCAGTACTTC. Protein sequence: CASSPSWDRAETQYF. The chain carries TRBV18 and TRBJ2-5; 9 nucleotides match TRBD1. In germline, CDR1 is KGHSH, CDR2 LQKENI. With 2 bases clipped from V and 5 bases from J, the junction kept 6 bases outside the gene matches. This CDR3 has 15 residues.

The chain recombines TRBV11-2 with TRBJ2-5, with D maybe TRBD2 (5 bases). The V end was cut by 5 bases, the J end by 5 bases, with 12 bases between. The CDR3 totals 13 residues. Germline V gives CDR1 SGHAT, CDR2 FQNNGV. CDR3: CASSPGPGETQYF. DNA for the CDR3: TGTGCCAGCAGCCCCGGACCGGGGGAGACCCAGTACTTC.

The rearrangement joins TRBV6-5 to TRBJ2-1; the match to TRBD2 covers 7 bases. V dropped 7 bases and J dropped 0; count of bases not matched to a gene: 6. This CDR3 contains 15 residues. The germline gives CDR1 MNHEY, CDR2 SVGAGI. CDR3 DNA sequence: TGTGCCAGCACCTCGGGGGGAAGCTCCTACAATGAGCAGTTCTTC. This encodes CASTSGGSSYNEQFF.

Regarding this clone: This CDR3 is also generated by other DNA sequences in the sample. The chain uses TRBV19 and TRBJ1-5; TRBD1 might be the D (5 bases). Looked up from germline, CDR1 is LNHDA and CDR2 is SQIVND (reference sequence). V lost 2 bases, J lost 1 base, and 9 bases lay in between. The CDR3 runs 15 residues. CDR3 amino acids: CASSITGDSNQPQHF. As DNA, the CDR3 is TGTGCCAGTAGTATAACAGGAGACAGCAATCAGCCCCAGCATTTT. The whole variable domain, filled in from reference TRBV19 and TRBJ1-5, reads DGGITQSPKYLFRKEGQNVTLSCEQNLNHDAMYWYRQDPGQGLRLIYYSQIVNDFQKGDIAEGYSVSREKKESFPLTVTSAQKNPTAFYLCASSITGDSNQPQHFGDGTRLSIL.

This chain links TRBV6-1 with TRBJ1-4; the D is unclear. Germline V lookup: CDR1 MNHNS, CDR2 SASEGT. The CDR3 is made up of 13 amino acids. Between the trimmed V and J ends, which lost 3 bases and 8 bases, there was a span of 10 bases. For the CDR3, the DNA is TGTGCCAGCAGTGAGGCAGCCGGGGAAAAACTGTTTTTT. This encodes CASSEAAGEKLFF.

This rearrangement joins TRBV5-1 to TRBJ2-4; D possibly corresponds to TRBD2 (5 bases). CDR1 and CDR2 (germline): SGHRS, YFSETQ. The CDR3 length is 14 residues. Between the trimmed V and J ends, which lost 0 bases and 6 bases, there was a span of 10 bases. The CDR3 spells CASSLAGVANIQYF. CDR3 sequence (DNA): TGCGCCAGCAGCTTGGCCGGGGTGGCAAACATTCAGTACTTC.

The rearrangement links TRBV3-1 (or the pseudogene TRBV3-2) to TRBJ2-1; 7 nucleotides line up with TRBD2. This CDR3 comprises 13 residues. CDR1 and CDR2 from the germline V gene are LGHDT and YNNKEL (reference sequence). The J segment lost 6 bases and the V segment lost 5 bases, leaving 4 bases of the junction unmatched. The CDR3 spells CASSGGVFNEQFF. Written as DNA, the CDR3 is TGTGCCAGCAGCGGGGGGGTCTTCAATGAGCAGTTCTTC.

This chain joins TRBV28 and TRBJ1-2, with D possibly being TRBD1 (5 bases). CDR1 is MDHEN and CDR2 is SYDVKM in the germline V gene. V was shortened by 0 bases and J by 6 bases, with 14 bases between the two germline ends. There are 15 residues in the CDR3. In nucleotides, the CDR3 is TGTGCCAGCAGTTTATGGGCTCAAGGGGTGGATGGCTACACCTTC. Its translation is CASSLWAQGVDGYTF.

The rearrangement uses TRBV3-1 (or the pseudogene TRBV3-2) and TRBJ2-3; 7 nucleotides line up with TRBD1. The CDR3 is 14 amino acids. The germline V gene has CDR1 LGHDT and CDR2 YNNKEL (reference sequence). Trimming took 1 base from V and 8 from J; bases not matched to a gene: 6. The CDR3 loop reads CASSQGQGSITQYF. The CDR3 DNA follows: TGTGCCAGCAGCCAAGGACAGGGATCTATTACGCAGTATTTT.

Only one count was recorded for this clone. The chain couples TRBV5-1 to TRBJ1-2; 10 positions agree with TRBD1. This CDR3 is 15 amino acids long. The junction had 7 bases not matched to a gene; V was cut back by 0 bases and J by 8 bases. Germline values: CDR1 SGHRS, CDR2 YFSETQ. The CDR3 coding sequence is TGCGCCAGCAGCTTGGAGGGGACAGGGGTTGAAGGCTACACCTTC. It encodes CASSLEGTGVEGYTF.

V usage is TRBV2 and J usage is TRBJ1-6; D gene unclear. Germline V CDR1 and CDR2: SNHLY, FYNNEI. Trimming took off 6 bases at V and 0 bases at J, with 12 bases between the two ends. The CDR3 is 16 amino acids. DNA of the CDR3: TGTGCCAGCAGGGAGACGGCGAGCTCCTATAATTCACCCCTCCACTTT. This codes for CASRETASSYNSPLHF.

The V and J genes are TRBV5-1 and TRBJ1-6, with D perhaps matching TRBD1 (5 bases). Germline CDR1 SGHRS, CDR2 YFSETQ. Trimming pared 0 bases from V and 6 bases from J, leaving 10 bases between. The CDR3 runs 15 residues. The CDR3 DNA sequence: TGCGCCAGCAGCTTGGGGGGCATATCTAATTCACCCCTCCACTTT. Translation: CASSLGGISNSPLHF.

The rearrangement joins TRBV7-2 to TRBJ2-7; the D gene is possibly TRBD1 (6 bases). Germline lookup yields CDR1 SGHTA and CDR2 FQGNSA. Between the trimmed V and J ends, which lost 3 bases and 6 bases, there was a span of 18 bases. The CDR3 is 15 amino acids. As DNA, the CDR3 is TGTGCCAGCAGCTTCACCTACTCCGGGACACTCGAGCAGTACTTC. It encodes CASSFTYSGTLEQYF.